This T cell receptor beta chain stems from a study of cytomegalovirus exposure and HLA in healthy donors. Findings and caveats of the study: Several of the most significant clusters appeared, in a later analysis, to be linked to common viral pathogens. Productive rates of about 90% or about 30% were seen for most TCR beta V segments in an earlier analysis. Researchers reported in a later analysis that a missense DCLRE1C variant was tied to TCR beta V- and J-gene trimming.

The CDR3 loop spans 14 amino acids. Per the germline V gene, CDR1 is MNHEY and CDR2 is SMNVEV (reference sequence). J gave up 4 bases and V 5 bases, and 4 bases lay outside the gene matches. Healthy bone marrow donors made up the cohort. A remark on this clone: Its target is not known.

Use of 60 Vbeta and 13 Jbeta primers characterized the PCR. Profiling relied on immunoSEQ multiplex PCR, and the TCRdb table lists in-frame clones only, not all of them. Here the sample table reports about 51,000 clones. This clonotype was sampled from a man aged 35-49 years in good health and CMV-seropositive. The chain carries TRBV27 and TRBJ2-5, with 10 positions matching TRBD2. Sequenced sample: PBMCs. Here the CDR3 reads CASSTSGGGETQYF. In DNA form, the CDR3 reads TGTGCCAGCAGTACGAGCGGGGGGGGAGAGACCCAGTACTTC.